The present entry profiles one T cell receptor (beta chain) with its context. It lacks a known antigen. The sample holds no much larger clone one base away, and base qualities are not on file. TCRbeta CDR3 regions were amplified from genomic DNA by means of the immunoSEQ Assay, a bias-controlled multiplex PCR. In the authors' own workflow: The number of nucleated cells in each sample was estimated from the amplification of reference gene primers within the assay. To quantify the absolute abundance of each unique TCRbeta CDR3 rearrangement, sequence reads were collapsed and filtered. For each sample, productive Simpson clonality was calculated as the square root of Simpson's diversity index across productive rearrangements. Held by TCRdb, this immuneACCESS table contains in-frame sequences only and omits some clones. Under half of the omission traces to an unresolved V gene where checked; the cause of the rest is unknown. The DNA was the basis for D and trimming; V, J and clone size are from that table. This sample comprises 250,000 to 300,000 clones, roughly 88% of them detected only once. The ten largest make up under 3.5% of the sample.

Whole blood was collected in K2EDTA tubes by collaborating institutions according to the institutions' own protocols. For TCRbeta analysis, collaborator samples were shipped as frozen whole blood, as isolated PBMCs, or as DNA extracted from either sample type. Measured from the cysteine to the phenylalanine, the CDR3 is 14 residues long. Kept here is only the CDR3 DNA, which spans 42 bases and is read in frame from base 1. The junction shows trimming of 5 bases on V and 1 base on J, plus 12 bases between the germline ends. CDR1 and CDR2 are read off the germline V gene (reference sequence) as SGHKS and YYEKEE. The data are from a study of blood T cell repertoires in COVID-19 (dated by TCRdb to the early 2020s). For the wider study: Samples from collaborators originated in the United States, Italy and Spain and spanned both the acute and convalescent phases of COVID-19. The material from the prospective study consisted of cDNA or gDNA derived from T cells, B-cell-depleted T cells, or PBMCs. Deeply sampled blood TCRbeta repertoires from subjects exposed to, actively infected with, or recovered from COVID-19 were included in the dataset. The repertoires were made available in a free public database intended to serve as a resource for research on the immune response to SARS-CoV-2. The samples were drawn from two sources: the first 160 participants of the ongoing ImmuneRACE study, and 950 to 1,500 subjects contributed by 6 global collaborators. The sample metadata nearly always contained a de-identified subject ID, COVID-19 status, age in years and sex. Where available, HLA class I and class II types were taken from metadata supplied by the sample provider and were not determined by assay-based typing. The paper's findings and limits, for the study overall: Clinical and demographic metadata were provided uncurated, with the amount varying by source and participant.

The rearrangement combines TRBV5-5 with TRBJ1-1; matching of 6 bases hints at TRBD1 as the D gene. This clonotype originated in a woman younger than 45 with active or convalescent COVID-19. Sequencing was performed on peripheral blood. The nucleotide sequence reads TGTGCCAGCAGGATAGTACAGGGGAACACTGAAGCTTTCTTT. Translated, this gives CASRIVQGNTEAFF.